This T cell receptor beta chain emerged from a study of shared clonotypes between healthy human individuals. On the study more broadly: CD8 memory received one plate per donor, CD8 naive two, CD4 memory three and CD4 naive three.

The repertoire was sequenced with immunoSEQ multiplex PCR; TCRdb's copy has only in-frame clones and lacks some. This sample carries about 2,500,000 clones, around nine tenths of them seen once, and the ten largest clones take under 0.15%. Study-wide findings and caveats: Donor clonotype sharing was expected to depend on sequencing depth. Limitation of the genetic and exposure-history diversity represented came from the few donors.

As regards this clone: Its antigen is not known.

A CD45RA-negative memory subset and a CD45RA+ naive subset were separated from the CD4+ cells. Per the germline V gene, CDR1 is LGHNA and CDR2 is YSLEER. The CDR3 is made up of 16 amino acids. V was clipped by 3 bases and J by 4 bases; unmatched bases: 6. This sequence originates from a man between 18 and 29 years old in good health. The chain is built from TRBV4-3 and TRBJ2-1; TRBD2 aligns across 10 bases. Sequenced input: naive CD4+ T cells sorted from blood. Regarding subset: CD45RA+ positively selected. The CDR3, as DNA: TGCGCCAGCAGCCAGGATTCTAGCGGGAGTTACAATGAGCAGTTCTTC. It specifies CASSQDSSGSYNEQFF.